Each of the 10 T cell receptor beta chains below was sequenced from the same sample in a study of CD8+ T cells in alopecia areata. Extracted from the samples, RNA was reverse transcribed into cDNA to serve as the sequencing template. Repertoires were generated with immunoSEQ multiplex PCR, while TCRdb's copy carries only in-frame clones and drops some. The sample carries 100,000 to 150,000 clones, approximately 53% recorded once. The source material was CD4+ T cells sorted from blood, sampled at week 0. These receptor sequences come from a human donor with alopecia areata.

This clone has more than one count but fewer than ten. The gene calls are TRBV30 and TRBJ1-2; D not certain. The CDR3 runs to 12 residues. The ends were cut back, 0 bases at V and 8 bases at J, with 10 bases in the middle. Germline assignment: CDR1 GTSNPN and CDR2 SVGIG (reference sequence). The CDR3 protein is CAWSVRTRGYTF. The CDR3 DNA is TGTGCCTGGAGTGTTCGGACTCGGGGCTACACCTTC.

This clone was detected only once. J is TRBJ1-1 and V is TRBV11-1, with D tentatively TRBD1 (5 bases). Trimming stripped 0 bases from V and 3 bases from J, with 5 bases between. The CDR3 is 13 residues long. The germline V gene has CDR1 SGHAT and CDR2 FQDESV (reference sequence). The CDR3: CASSLARDTEAFF. CDR3 bases: TGTGCCAGCAGCTTAGCCAGGGACACTGAAGCTTTCTTT.

This clone was recorded once. V is TRBV18 and J is TRBJ2-4; D may be TRBD1 (5 bases). Germline CDR1 KGHSH, CDR2 LQKENI. The CDR3 is made up of 15 amino acids. The V and J ends lost 3 bases and 9 bases respectively, with 18 bases between them. The CDR3 loop is CASSPRQTETSIQYF. For the CDR3, the DNA is TGTGCCAGCTCACCCCGACAGACCGAGACAAGCATTCAGTACTTC.

The chain uses TRBV25-1 and TRBJ1-2; D possibly corresponds to TRBD1 (5 bases). In germline, CDR1 is MGHDK, CDR2 SYGVNS. The germline V and J ends were trimmed by 6 bases and 8 bases, with 16 bases remaining between them. The CDR3 contains 13 residues. CDR3 in amino acids: CASSEDTRLGYTF. CDR3 DNA sequence: TGTGCCAGCAGCGAGGACACCCGGCTGGGCTACACCTTC.

This clone was counted a few times. The chain is built from TRBV7-8 and TRBJ2-1; no clear D gene. The CDR3 runs to 16 residues. Germline assignment: CDR1 SGHVS and CDR2 FQNEAQ. V lost 2 bases to trimming and J lost 7 bases, with 18 bases between them. In DNA, the CDR3 is TGTGCCAGCAGCTTAAAACGGATTGGGGTGGGTAATGAGCAGTTCTTC. This gives the protein CASSLKRIGVGNEQFF. Looking up the rest from reference TRBV7-8 and TRBJ2-1 gives the full variable domain: GAGVSQSPRYKVAKRGQDVALRCDPISGHVSLFWYQQALGQGPEFLTYFQNEAQLDKSGLPSDRFFAERPEGSVSTLKIQRTQQEDSAVYLCASSLKRIGVGNEQFFGPGTRLTVL.

This rearrangement joins TRBV6-5 to TRBJ1-1, with D perhaps TRBD1 (5 bases). The ends were cut back, 0 bases at V and 7 bases at J, with 12 bases in the middle. CDR3 length: 14 residues. The germline gives CDR1 MNHEY, CDR2 SVGAGI. CDR3 in DNA: TGTGCCAGCAGTTACTCTCGGGGGAGAGGTGAAGCTTTCTTT. Translating it yields CASSYSRGRGEAFF.

This chain links TRBV6-1 with TRBJ2-7; TRBD1 aligns across 7 bases. The germline V gene encodes CDR1 MNHNS and CDR2 SASEGT. The CDR3 runs 13 residues. V dropped 5 bases and J dropped 3; count of bases not matched to a gene: 4. The CDR3 DNA follows: TGTGCCAGCAGTTCCCGACAGGGCTACGAGCAGTACTTC. This codes for CASSSRQGYEQYF.

Only a few counts were recorded for this clone. Distinct nucleotide sequences in the sample also encode this CDR3. This chain links TRBV5-1 with TRBJ1-1; D unresolved. This CDR3 spans 13 amino acids. Germline V lookup: CDR1 SGHRS, CDR2 YFSETQ. V shed 1 base and J shed 3 bases, with 7 bases lying between them. DNA for the CDR3: TGCGCCAGCAGCTTGTCGCAGGACACTGAAGCTTTCTTT. This translates into CASSLSQDTEAFF.

This chain joins TRBV15 and TRBJ2-7; the match to TRBD2 covers 12 bases. CDR1 is LNHNV and CDR2 is YYDKDF in the germline V gene (reference sequence). V trimming: 0 bases; J trimming: 4 bases; junction bases outside the gene matches: 7. The CDR3 loop spans 17 amino acids. As DNA, the CDR3 is TGTGCCACCAGCAGAGACGGACTAGCGGGACCTCAGTACGAGCAGTACTTC. This encodes CATSRDGLAGPQYEQYF. Together with reference TRBV15 and TRBJ2-7, the CDR3 gives the full variable domain: DAMVIQNPRYQVTQFGKPVTLSCSQTLNHNVMYWYQQKSSQAPKLLFHYYDKDFNNEADTPDNFQSRRPNTSFCFLDIRSPGLGDTAMYLCATSRDGLAGPQYEQYFGPGTRLTVT.

The chain recombines TRBV7-9 with TRBJ2-3; perhaps TRBD2 as D (6 bases). Germline V lookup: CDR1 SEHNR, CDR2 FQNEAQ (reference sequence). Trimming pared 4 bases from V and 4 bases from J, leaving 15 bases between. There are 15 residues in the CDR3. CDR3 region: CASSSLGGTADTQYF. The CDR3 DNA reads TGTGCCAGCAGCTCTTTAGGCGGGACGGCAGATACGCAGTATTTT.